The rows below give T cell receptor beta chains drawn from one sample of a study of T cell changes during pregnancy in multiple sclerosis. Sequencing was performed with immunoSEQ multiplex PCR; in TCRdb, only in-frame clones are kept and a portion is missing. The repertoire consists of tens of thousands of clones, with around 90% occurring once and the leading ten covering about 4.5%. The sample consisted of peripheral blood, taken in the second trimester of pregnancy. All receptors come from a female donor in good health, enrolled as a control in a pregnancy study. Each CDR3 is given with its conserved first and last residue. Fields, in order: J gene, V gene, clone size, D gene, CDR3 protein, CDR3 DNA. D genes are given only for firm matches. Clone size, where shown, is once, few, many, or a class for clones that have expanded.

>TRBJ1-5|TRBV4-2|.|.
CASSHPPGQAGSNQPQHF
TGTGCCAGCAGCCACCCCCCCGGGCAGGCGGGGAGCAATCAGCCCCAGCATTTT
>TRBJ2-5|TRBV5-6|once|.
CASSLGGQETQYF
TGTGCCAGCAGTTTAGGAGGGCAAGAGACCCAGTACTTC
>TRBJ1-6|TRBV21-1|.|.
CASSKEGQGHYNSPLHF
TGTGCCAGCAGCAAAGAGGGACAGGGACATTATAATTCACCCCTCCACTTT
>TRBJ1-5|TRBV12-5|.|.
CASANGQHSNQPQHF
TGTGCTAGTGCCAACGGACAGCATAGCAATCAGCCCCAGCATTTT
>TRBJ1-1|TRBV27|.|TRBD1
CASRIGRQGPMNTEAFF
TGTGCCAGCAGGATAGGAAGACAGGGCCCTATGAACACTGAAGCTTTCTTT
>TRBJ2-3|TRBV21-1|.|.
CASSLRKGLGGVGQYF
TGTGCCAGCAGTCTCAGGAAGGGACTAGGGGGAGTCGGGCAGTATTTT
>TRBJ2-2|TRBV19|.|TRBD1
CASSKLTGSSTGELFF
TGTGCCAGTAGTAAACTGACAGGGTCGAGCACCGGGGAGCTGTTTTTT
>TRBJ1-3|TRBV30|once|.
CAWSRGPGNTIYF
TGTGCCTGGAGTAGGGGCCCTGGAAACACCATATATTTT
>TRBJ2-3|TRBV7-2|.|.
CASSPRGPSTDTQYF
TGTGCCAGCAGCCCGCGCGGCCCGAGCACAGATACGCAGTATTTT
>TRBJ1-5|TRBV5-4|.|.
CASSLNGQGPLTQHF
TGTGCCAGCAGCTTGAATGGGCAGGGGCCCCTTACCCAGCATTTT
>TRBJ2-5|TRBV19|.|TRBD2
CASSTSGWEETQYF
TGTGCCAGTAGTACTAGCGGGTGGGAAGAGACCCAGTACTTC
>TRBJ2-5|TRBV9|once|TRBD2
CASSVMGLAGEETQYF
TGTGCCAGCAGCGTAATGGGACTAGCGGGGGAAGAGACCCAGTACTTC
>TRBJ1-1|TRBV19|.|.
CASSHRGETAEAFF
TGTGCCAGTAGCCATCGGGGGGAGACCGCTGAAGCTTTCTTT
>TRBJ2-7|TRBV5-6|.|.
CASSLGLGYEQYF
TGTGCCAGCAGCTTAGGACTGGGCTACGAGCAGTACTTC
>TRBJ2-1|TRBV9|.|TRBD2
CASSATSGGAGYEQFF
TGTGCCAGCAGCGCCACTAGCGGGGGGGCAGGATATGAGCAGTTCTTC
>TRBJ2-3|TRBV25-1|.|.
CASSDFSEDWRTDTQYF
TGTGCCAGCAGTGACTTTAGCGAAGACTGGAGGACAGATACGCAGTATTTT
>TRBJ1-1|TRBV5-6|.|TRBD1
CASSWTGPRVTEAFF
TGTGCCAGCAGCTGGACAGGGCCCAGGGTCACTGAAGCTTTCTTT
>TRBJ2-7|TRBV6-5|.|TRBD2
CASSDPGGRYEQYF
TGTGCCAGCAGTGACCCGGGGGGGAGGTACGAGCAGTACTTC
>TRBJ2-1|TRBV6-4|.|TRBD2
CASSILAGGNNEQFF
TGTGCCAGCAGTATCCTAGCGGGAGGGAACAATGAGCAGTTCTTC
>TRBJ2-5|TRBV9|.|.
CASSVAPAGETQYF
TGTGCCAGCAGCGTAGCTCCGGCAGGCGAGACCCAGTACTTC
>TRBJ2-3|TRBV14|.|TRBD2
CASSPGVAGVLVTQYF
TGTGCCAGCAGCCCCGGGGTAGCGGGGGTTCTTGTTACGCAGTATTTT
>TRBJ2-3|TRBV29-1|.|TRBD2
CSGASGRSWSTDTQYF
TGCAGCGGGGCTAGCGGGAGGTCGTGGAGCACAGATACGCAGTATTTT
>TRBJ2-2|TRBV9|once|.
CASSVDTGNTGELFF
TGTGCCAGCAGCGTAGACACAGGCAACACCGGGGAGCTGTTTTTT
>TRBJ1-4|TRBV6-5|.|.
CASRPRGEGEKLFF
TGTGCCAGCAGGCCGAGGGGGGAGGGGGAAAAACTGTTTTTT
>TRBJ1-1|TRBV18|.|.
CASSPPTGWNTEAFF
TGTGCCAGCTCACCGCCGACAGGCTGGAACACTGAAGCTTTCTTT
>TRBJ2-7|TRBV6-5|.|.
CASSYGGGVGYEQYF
TGTGCCAGCAGTTACGGCGGCGGGGTCGGCTACGAGCAGTACTTC